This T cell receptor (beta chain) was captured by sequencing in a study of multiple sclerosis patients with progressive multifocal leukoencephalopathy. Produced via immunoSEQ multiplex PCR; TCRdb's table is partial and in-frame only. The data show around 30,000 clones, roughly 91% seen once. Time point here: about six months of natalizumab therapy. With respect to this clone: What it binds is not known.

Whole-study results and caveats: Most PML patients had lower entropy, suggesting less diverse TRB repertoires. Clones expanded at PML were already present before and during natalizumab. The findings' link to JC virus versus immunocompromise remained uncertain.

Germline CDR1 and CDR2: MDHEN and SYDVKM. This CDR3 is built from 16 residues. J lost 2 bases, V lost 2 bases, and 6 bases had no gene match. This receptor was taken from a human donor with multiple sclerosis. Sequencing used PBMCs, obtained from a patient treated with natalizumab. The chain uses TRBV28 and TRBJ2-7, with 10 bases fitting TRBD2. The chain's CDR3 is CASSLPLTSGAYEQYF. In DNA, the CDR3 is TGTGCCAGCAGTTTACCCCTAACTAGCGGGGCCTACGAGCAGTACTTC.